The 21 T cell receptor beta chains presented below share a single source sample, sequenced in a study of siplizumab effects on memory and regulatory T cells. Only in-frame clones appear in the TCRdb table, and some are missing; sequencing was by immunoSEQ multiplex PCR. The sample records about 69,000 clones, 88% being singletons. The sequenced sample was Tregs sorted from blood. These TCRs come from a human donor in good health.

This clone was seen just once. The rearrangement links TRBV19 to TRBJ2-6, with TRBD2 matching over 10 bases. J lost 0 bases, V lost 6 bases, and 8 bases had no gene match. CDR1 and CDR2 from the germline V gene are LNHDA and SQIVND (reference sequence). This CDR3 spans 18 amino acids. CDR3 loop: CASSLAGVGYSGANVLTF. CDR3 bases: TGTGCCAGTAGCCTAGCGGGGGTTGGCTACTCTGGGGCCAACGTCCTGACTTTC.

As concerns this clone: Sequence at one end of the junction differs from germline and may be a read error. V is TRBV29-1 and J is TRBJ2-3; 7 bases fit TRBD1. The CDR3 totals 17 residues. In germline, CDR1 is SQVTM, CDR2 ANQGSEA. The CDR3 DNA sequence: TGCAGCGCTGAACAGGGACAGAGGGCCGGCCGCACAGATACGCAGTATTTT. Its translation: CSAEQGQRAGRTDTQYF.

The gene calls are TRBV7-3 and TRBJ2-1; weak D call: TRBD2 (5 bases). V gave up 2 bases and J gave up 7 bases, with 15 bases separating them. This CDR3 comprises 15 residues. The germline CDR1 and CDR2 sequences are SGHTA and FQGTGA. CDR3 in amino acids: CASSLDLRAANEQFF. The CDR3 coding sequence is TGTGCCAGCAGCTTAGACCTGAGGGCCGCTAATGAGCAGTTCTTC.

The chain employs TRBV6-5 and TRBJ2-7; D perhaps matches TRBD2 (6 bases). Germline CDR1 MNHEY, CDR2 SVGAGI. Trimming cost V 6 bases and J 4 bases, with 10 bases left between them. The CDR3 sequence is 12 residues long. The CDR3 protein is CASRTAGYEQYF. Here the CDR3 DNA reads TGTGCCAGCAGGACGGCGGGATACGAGCAGTACTTC.

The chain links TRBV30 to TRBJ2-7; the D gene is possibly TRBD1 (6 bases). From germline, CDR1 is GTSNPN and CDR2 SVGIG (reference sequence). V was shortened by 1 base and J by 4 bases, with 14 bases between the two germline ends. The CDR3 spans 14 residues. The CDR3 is CAWSDWQGYYEQYF. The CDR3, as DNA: TGTGCCTGGAGTGATTGGCAGGGGTATTACGAGCAGTACTTC.

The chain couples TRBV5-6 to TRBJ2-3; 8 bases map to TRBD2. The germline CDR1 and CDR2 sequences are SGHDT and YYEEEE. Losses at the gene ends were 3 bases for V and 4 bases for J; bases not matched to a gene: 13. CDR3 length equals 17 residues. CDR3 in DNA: TGTGCCAGCAGCTCGAGCCTCCCTAGCGGGTTCGCAGATACGCAGTATTTT. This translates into CASSSSLPSGFADTQYF. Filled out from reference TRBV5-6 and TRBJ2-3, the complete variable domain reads DAGVTQSPTHLIKTRGQQVTLRCSPKSGHDTVSWYQQALGQGPQFIFQYYEEEERQRGNFPDRFSGHQFPNYSSELNVNALLLGDSALYLCASSSSLPSGFADTQYFGPGTRLTVL.

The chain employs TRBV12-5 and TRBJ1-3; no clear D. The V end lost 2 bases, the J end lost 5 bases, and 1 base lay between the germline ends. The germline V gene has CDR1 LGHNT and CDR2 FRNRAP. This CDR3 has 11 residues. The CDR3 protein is CASGLRNTIYF. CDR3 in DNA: TGTGCTAGTGGTTTGCGAAACACCATATATTTT.

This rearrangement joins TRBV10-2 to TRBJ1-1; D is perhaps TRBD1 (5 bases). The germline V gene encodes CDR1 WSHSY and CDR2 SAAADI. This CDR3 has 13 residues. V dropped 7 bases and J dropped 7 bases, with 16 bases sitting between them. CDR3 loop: CASTGLPGGEAFF. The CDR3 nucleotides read TGCGCCAGCACAGGACTCCCGGGGGGTGAAGCTTTCTTT.

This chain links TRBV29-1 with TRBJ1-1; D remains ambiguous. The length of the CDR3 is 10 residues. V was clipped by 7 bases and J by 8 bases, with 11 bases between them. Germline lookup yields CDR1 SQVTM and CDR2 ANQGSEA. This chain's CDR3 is CSAAGFEAFF. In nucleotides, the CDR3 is TGCAGCGCGGCCGGGTTCGAAGCTTTCTTT.

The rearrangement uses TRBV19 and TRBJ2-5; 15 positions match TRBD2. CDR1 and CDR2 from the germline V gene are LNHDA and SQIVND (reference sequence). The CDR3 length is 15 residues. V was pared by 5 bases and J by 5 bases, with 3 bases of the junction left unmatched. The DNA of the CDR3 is TGTGCCAGTAGTGTGGGGACTAGCGGGAGGGAGACCCAGTACTTC. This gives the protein CASSVGTSGRETQYF.

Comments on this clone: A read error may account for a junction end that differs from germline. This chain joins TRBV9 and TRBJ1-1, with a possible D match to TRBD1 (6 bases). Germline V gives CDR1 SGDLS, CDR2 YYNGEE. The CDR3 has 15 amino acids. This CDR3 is CASTVGPGAHTEAFF. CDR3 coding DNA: TGTGCCAGCACCGTAGGGCCGGGGGCGCACACTGAAGCTTTCTTT.

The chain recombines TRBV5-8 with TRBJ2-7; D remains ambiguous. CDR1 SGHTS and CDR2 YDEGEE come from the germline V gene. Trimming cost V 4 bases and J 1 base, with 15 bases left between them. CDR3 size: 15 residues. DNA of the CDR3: TGTGCCAGCAGCCCCCTGGGCATGAGGTCCTACGAGCAGTACTTC. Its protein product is CASSPLGMRSYEQYF.

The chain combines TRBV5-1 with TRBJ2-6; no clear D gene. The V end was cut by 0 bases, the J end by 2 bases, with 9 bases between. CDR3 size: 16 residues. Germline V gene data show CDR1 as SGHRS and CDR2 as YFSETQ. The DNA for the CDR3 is TGCGCCAGCAGCTTGGCCTCAGGACCTGGGGCCAACGTCCTGACTTTC. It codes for CASSLASGPGANVLTF.

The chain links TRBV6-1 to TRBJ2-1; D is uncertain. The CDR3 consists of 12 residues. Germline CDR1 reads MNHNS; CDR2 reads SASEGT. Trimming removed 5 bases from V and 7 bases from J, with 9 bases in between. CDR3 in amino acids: CASSFNSNEQFF. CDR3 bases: TGTGCCAGCAGTTTTAACTCGAATGAGCAGTTCTTC.

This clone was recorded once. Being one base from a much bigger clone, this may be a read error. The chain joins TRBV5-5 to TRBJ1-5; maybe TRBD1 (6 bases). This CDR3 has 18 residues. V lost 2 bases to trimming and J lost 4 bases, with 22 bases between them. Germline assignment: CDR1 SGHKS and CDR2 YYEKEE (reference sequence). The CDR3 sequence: CASSFSPPEQGKNQPQHF. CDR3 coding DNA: TGTGCCAGCAGCTTTTCACCCCCGGAACAGGGAAAGAATCAGCCCCAGCATTTT.

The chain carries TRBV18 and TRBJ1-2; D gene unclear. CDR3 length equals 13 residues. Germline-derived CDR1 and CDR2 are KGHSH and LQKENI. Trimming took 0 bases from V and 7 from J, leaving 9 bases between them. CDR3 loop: CASSPPAIPGYTF. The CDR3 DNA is TGTGCCAGCTCACCACCGGCGATTCCTGGCTACACCTTC.

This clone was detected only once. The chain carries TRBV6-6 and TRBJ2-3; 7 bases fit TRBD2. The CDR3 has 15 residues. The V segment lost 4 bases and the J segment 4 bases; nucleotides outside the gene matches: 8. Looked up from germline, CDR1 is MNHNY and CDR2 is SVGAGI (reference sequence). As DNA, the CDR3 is TGTGCCAGCAGTTCACAGACTAGCATCGCAGATACGCAGTATTTT. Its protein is CASSSQTSIADTQYF.

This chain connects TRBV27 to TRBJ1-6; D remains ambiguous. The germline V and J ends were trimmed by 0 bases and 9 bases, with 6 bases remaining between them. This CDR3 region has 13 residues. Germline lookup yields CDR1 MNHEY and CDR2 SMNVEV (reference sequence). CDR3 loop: CASSLSRGSPLHF. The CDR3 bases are TGTGCCAGCAGTTTATCTCGGGGTTCACCCCTCCACTTT.

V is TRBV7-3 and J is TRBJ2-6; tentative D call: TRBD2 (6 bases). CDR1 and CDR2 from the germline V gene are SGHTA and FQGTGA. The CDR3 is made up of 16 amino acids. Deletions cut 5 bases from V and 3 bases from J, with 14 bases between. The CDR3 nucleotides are TGTGCCAGCAGCCCGATAGGAGGGATTGGGGCCAACGTCCTGACTTTC. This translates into CASSPIGGIGANVLTF.

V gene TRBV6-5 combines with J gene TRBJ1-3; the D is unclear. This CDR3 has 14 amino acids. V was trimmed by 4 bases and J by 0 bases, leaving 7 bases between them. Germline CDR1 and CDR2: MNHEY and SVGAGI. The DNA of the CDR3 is TGTGCCAGCAGTTTAGCAGTCTCTGGAAACACCATATATTTT. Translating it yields CASSLAVSGNTIYF.

Written as DNA, the CDR3 is TGTGCCAGCAGCTTAGACCTGTCGGGAACCAAGAGCTCCTACAATGAGCAGTTCTTC. This sequence encodes CASSLDLSGTKSSYNEQFF. The rearrangement uses TRBV7-8 and TRBJ2-1, with D maybe TRBD2 (5 bases). The CDR3 has 19 amino acids. Germline CDR1 reads SGHVS; CDR2 reads FQNEAQ. V lost 1 base to trimming and J lost 0 bases, with 19 bases between them.